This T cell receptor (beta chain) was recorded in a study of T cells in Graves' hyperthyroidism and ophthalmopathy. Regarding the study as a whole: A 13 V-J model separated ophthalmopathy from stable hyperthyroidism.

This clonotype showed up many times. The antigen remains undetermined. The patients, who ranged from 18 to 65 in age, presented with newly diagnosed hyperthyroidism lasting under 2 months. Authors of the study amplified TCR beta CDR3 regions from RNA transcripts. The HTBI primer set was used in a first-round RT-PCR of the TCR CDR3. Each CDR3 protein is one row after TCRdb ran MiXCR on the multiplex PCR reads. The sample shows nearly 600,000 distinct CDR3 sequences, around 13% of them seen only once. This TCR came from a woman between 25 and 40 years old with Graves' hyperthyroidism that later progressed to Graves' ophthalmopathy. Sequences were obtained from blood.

CDR3 in amino acids: CSGSGSEAFF. CDR3 sequence (DNA): TGCAGCGGAAGTGGGTCTGAAGCTTTCTTT. The V gene is TRBV29-1, the J gene TRBJ1-1; D unresolved. From germline, CDR1 is SQVTM and CDR2 ANQGSEA. The ends were cut back, 7 bases at V and 6 bases at J, with 9 bases in the middle. The CDR3 is 10 residues long.